This T cell receptor beta chain stems from a study of shared clonotypes between healthy human individuals. The V end lost 6 bases, the J end lost 10 bases, and 15 bases lay between the germline ends. Germline-derived CDR1 and CDR2 are SEHNR and FQNEAQ (reference sequence). This CDR3 spans 12 amino acids. Libraries were prepared by immunoSEQ multiplex PCR; TCRdb keeps only in-frame clonotypes and omits some of them. Here the sample spans more than 90,000 clones, roughly two thirds being singletons. This clone was found once. Specimen: memory CD8+ T cells sorted from blood. Sample subset: CD45RO+ cells pooled with CCR7-negative TemRA cells. V usage is TRBV7-9 and J usage is TRBJ2-5, with D maybe TRBD2 (6 bases). This TCR derives from a man in his thirties or forties in good health. The CDR3 DNA reads TGTGCCAGCAGGGCTGCAGTCGGGGGCCAGTACTTC. It translates to CASRAAVGGQYF.